The 20 T cell receptor beta chains presented below share a single source sample, sequenced in a study of T cells in localized non-small cell lung cancer (dated by TCRdb to 2020 to 2022). Library construction relied on the immunoSEQ multiplex PCR assay. The immuneACCESS repertoire file appears here via TCRdb, limited to in-frame rearrangements. These files lack a portion of the clones; in checked studies, under half of the deficit traces to unresolved V genes, and the cause of the others is not known. For this sample there are over 30,000 clones; roughly 90% appear just once. The ten top clones hold under 4.5% of the sample. The sample consisted of peripheral blood, taken before any cancer treatment. Source of these receptors: a man between 40 and 70 years old with stage I lung adenocarcinoma.

The V call is TRBV9, the J call TRBJ2-3; 9 bases match TRBD2. In germline, CDR1 is SGDLS, CDR2 YYNGEE. This CDR3 region has 14 residues. V lost 0 bases and J lost 9; bases outside the gene matches: 5. The CDR3 region has the DNA TGTGCCAGCAGCGTAGGGACTAGCGTGGGAACGCAGTATTTT. Translation: CASSVGTSVGTQYF.

This chain joins TRBV18 and TRBJ2-2, with D unresolved. Trimming took off 2 bases at V and 6 bases at J, with 16 bases between the two ends. CDR1 is KGHSH, CDR2 LQKENI, per germline. The CDR3 has 16 residues. CDR3: CASSPGPPNLSGELFF. The CDR3 nucleotides are TGTGCCAGCTCACCAGGACCCCCAAACCTATCCGGGGAGCTGTTTTTT.

The gene calls are TRBV7-2 and TRBJ2-1; perhaps TRBD2 as D (5 bases). CDR1 is SGHTA, CDR2 FQGNSA, per germline. V lost 7 bases and J 7 bases, leaving 17 bases between the germline ends. The CDR3 extends over 14 amino acids. In DNA, the CDR3 is TGTGCCAGCACCCTTAGCGACATTGTAAATGAGCAGTTCTTC. This sequence encodes CASTLSDIVNEQFF.

The chain is built from TRBV30 and TRBJ2-7, with a tentative D call TRBD1 (6 bases). This CDR3 contains 14 residues. Germline-derived CDR1 and CDR2 are GTSNPN and SVGIG (reference sequence). V was cut by 4 bases and J by 3 bases, with 16 bases left in between. The CDR3 here is CAWTEGVGDYEQYF. In DNA form, the CDR3 reads TGTGCCTGGACCGAGGGGGTTGGGGACTACGAGCAGTACTTC.

The chain has TRBV10-1 and TRBJ2-4; the D is unclear. The V end was cut by 3 bases, the J end by 8 bases, with 11 bases between. There are 13 residues in the CDR3. Germline lookup yields CDR1 WNHNN and CDR2 SYGVQD (reference sequence). CDR3 DNA: TGCGCCAGCAGTGACCGACCTGGAGACATTCAGTACTTC. As protein: CASSDRPGDIQYF.

The gene calls are TRBV10-2 and TRBJ2-5, with D possibly being TRBD2 (5 bases). V lost 8 bases and J lost 7, with 23 bases in between. The CDR3 is 15 residues long. Per germline, CDR1 WSHSY and CDR2 SAAADI. The CDR3 loop is CASRRGEMGLGTQYF. DNA of the CDR3: TGCGCCAGCCGACGGGGAGAAATGGGGTTGGGGACCCAGTACTTC.

The chain uses TRBV10-3 and TRBJ1-1; D uncertain. Deletions cut 3 bases from V and 0 bases from J, with 11 bases between. The V gene's germline CDR1 is ENHRY and CDR2 SYGVKD. The CDR3 spans 15 residues. CDR3 loop: CAISDLDNLNTEAFF. CDR3 bases: TGTGCCATCAGTGACCTCGACAACCTGAACACTGAAGCTTTCTTT.

The rearrangement uses TRBV19 and TRBJ2-1, with unresolved D. Per the germline V gene, CDR1 is LNHDA and CDR2 is SQIVND (reference sequence). The V end lost 1 base, the J end lost 2 bases, and 0 bases lay between the germline ends. The CDR3 spans 12 residues. CDR3: CASSIAYNEQFF. Here the CDR3 DNA reads TGTGCCAGTAGTATAGCCTACAATGAGCAGTTCTTC.

The rearrangement uses TRBV19 and TRBJ1-5; D ambiguous. Germline V lookup: CDR1 LNHDA, CDR2 SQIVND (reference sequence). V was clipped by 2 bases and J by 5 bases, with 10 bases between them. The CDR3 totals 14 residues. The CDR3 DNA sequence: TGTGCCAGTAGTATATCTTCGGTGGATCAGCCCCAGCATTTT. Translation: CASSISSVDQPQHF.

As to this clone: The sample holds other DNA sequences that translate to the same CDR3. The chain combines TRBV18 with TRBJ1-2, with D tentatively TRBD1 (5 bases). With 3 bases removed from V and 4 bases from J, the gap between germline ends came to 12 bases. The length of the CDR3 is 14 residues. The germline V gene encodes CDR1 KGHSH and CDR2 LQKENI. CDR3 protein: CASSPPTESYGYTF. The DNA for the CDR3 is TGTGCCAGCTCACCTCCGACAGAAAGCTATGGCTACACCTTC.

The rearrangement uses TRBV5-1 and TRBJ1-1, with TRBD1 as a possible D gene (6 bases). The germline gives CDR1 SGHRS, CDR2 YFSETQ. The V gene lost 5 bases and the J gene lost 6 bases, with 14 bases spanning the gap. There are 13 residues in the CDR3. This CDR3 reads CASRGASTSEAFF. CDR3 nucleotide sequence: TGCGCCAGCAGGGGGGCTTCCACATCTGAAGCTTTCTTT. The entire variable domain, with the rest obtained from reference TRBV5-1 and TRBJ1-1, is as follows: KAGVTQTPRYLIKTRGQQVTLSCSPISGHRSVSWYQQTPGQGLQFLFEYFSETQRNKGNFPGRFSGRQFSNSRSEMNVSTLELGDSALYLCASRGASTSEAFFGQGTRLTVV.

The rearrangement links TRBV15 to TRBJ2-2, with D possibly matching TRBD1 (6 bases). The germline V and J ends were trimmed by 3 bases and 6 bases, with 23 bases remaining between them. CDR1 and CDR2 (germline): LNHNV, YYDKDF (reference sequence). This CDR3 has 18 residues. The CDR3 region is CATSSRHNRKGDPGELFF. The CDR3, as DNA: TGTGCCACCAGCAGTCGTCACAACAGGAAGGGGGACCCCGGGGAGCTGTTTTTT.

The chain couples TRBV6-5 to TRBJ1-5, with D hard to call. This CDR3 has 12 residues. V was clipped by 5 bases and J by 7 bases, with 9 bases between them. Germline CDR1 is MNHEY and CDR2 is SVGAGI. CDR3 residues: CASSTGSQPQHF. DNA of the CDR3: TGTGCCAGCAGTACGGGCTCGCAGCCCCAGCATTTT.

With regard to this clone: Other DNA sequences in this specimen translate into the identical CDR3. The chain is built from TRBV9 and TRBJ2-7; TRBD1 might be the D (6 bases). Deletions cut 3 bases from V and 4 bases from J, with 8 bases between. Per the germline V gene, CDR1 is SGDLS and CDR2 is YYNGEE. The length of the CDR3 is 12 residues. The CDR3 loop reads CASSETGYEQYF. The CDR3 bases are TGTGCCAGCAGCGAGACAGGATACGAGCAGTACTTC.

The gene calls are TRBV7-6 and TRBJ2-2, with D possibly matching TRBD1 (6 bases). Per the germline V gene, CDR1 is SGHVS and CDR2 is FNYEAQ. Trimming pared 6 bases from V and 0 bases from J, leaving 20 bases between. The CDR3 sequence is 18 residues long. CDR3 sequence: CASRPVPLTGSNTGELFF. Here the CDR3 DNA reads TGTGCCAGCAGACCCGTCCCTTTGACAGGCTCGAACACCGGGGAGCTGTTTTTT.

The chain links TRBV11-2 to TRBJ2-3, with D maybe TRBD2 (5 bases). CDR1 and CDR2 from the germline V gene are SGHAT and FQNNGV. The CDR3 runs to 15 residues. V lost 2 bases, J lost 2 bases, and 11 bases lay in between. In DNA, the CDR3 is TGTGCCAGCAGCTTACGACGGGGTCACACAGATACGCAGTATTTT. This translates into CASSLRRGHTDTQYF. Using reference TRBV11-2 and TRBJ2-3 for the parts outside the CDR3, the full variable domain is EAGVAQSPRYKIIEKRQSVAFWCNPISGHATLYWYQQILGQGPKLLIQFQNNGVVDDSQLPKDRFSAERLKGVDSTLKIQPAKLEDSAVYLCASSLRRGHTDTQYFGPGTRLTVL.

The chain joins TRBV7-6 to TRBJ1-1; unclear D gene. In germline, CDR1 is SGHVS, CDR2 FNYEAQ. The CDR3 contains 14 residues. Trimming shortened V by 5 bases and J by 1 base, and 11 bases separated the two germline ends. CDR3 sequence (DNA): TGTGCCAGCAGCCTCAAACTCAGGAACACTGAAGCTTTCTTT. Its translation: CASSLKLRNTEAFF. Drawing the rest from reference TRBV7-6 and TRBJ1-1, the complete variable domain is GAGVSQSPRYKVTKRGQDVALRCDPISGHVSLYWYRQALGQGPEFLTYFNYEAQQDKSGLPNDRFSAERPEGSISTLTIQRTEQRDSAMYRCASSLKLRNTEAFFGQGTRLTVV.

The CDR3 DNA sequence: TGTGCCAGCAGCTTAACGCAGGGGGAAGATCAGCCCCAGCATTTT. It specifies CASSLTQGEDQPQHF. This rearrangement joins TRBV11-1 to TRBJ1-5, with TRBD1 identical over 7 bases. This CDR3 has 15 amino acids. The V gene end was trimmed by 2 bases and the J gene end by 5 bases; junction bases not matched to a gene: 6. CDR1 is SGHAT and CDR2 is FQDESV in the germline V gene (reference sequence). Full variable domain (remainder filled in from reference TRBV11-1 and TRBJ1-5): EAEVAQSPRYKITEKSQAVAFWCDPISGHATLYWYRQILGQGPELLVQFQDESVVDDSQLPKDRFSAERLKGVDSTLKIQPAELGDSAMYLCASSLTQGEDQPQHFGDGTRLSIL.

The genes are TRBV27 and TRBJ2-7, with 7 bases aligning to TRBD1. CDR3 length: 14 residues. Trimming cost V 7 bases and J 4 bases; bases outside gene matches: 10. CDR1 is MNHEY and CDR2 is SMNVEV in the germline V gene (reference sequence). The CDR3 loop reads CASTTVGGGYEQYF. The CDR3 DNA reads as TGTGCCAGCACCACAGTAGGGGGCGGGTACGAGCAGTACTTC.

CDR3 amino acids: CASSLAVRYEQYF. CDR3 DNA sequence: TGTGCCAGCAGCTTAGCGGTCCGCTACGAGCAGTACTTC. The rearrangement joins TRBV7-6 to TRBJ2-7; D gene unclear. CDR3 size: 13 residues. The germline gives CDR1 SGHVS, CDR2 FNYEAQ. V lost 0 bases and J 3 bases, leaving 6 bases between the germline ends.